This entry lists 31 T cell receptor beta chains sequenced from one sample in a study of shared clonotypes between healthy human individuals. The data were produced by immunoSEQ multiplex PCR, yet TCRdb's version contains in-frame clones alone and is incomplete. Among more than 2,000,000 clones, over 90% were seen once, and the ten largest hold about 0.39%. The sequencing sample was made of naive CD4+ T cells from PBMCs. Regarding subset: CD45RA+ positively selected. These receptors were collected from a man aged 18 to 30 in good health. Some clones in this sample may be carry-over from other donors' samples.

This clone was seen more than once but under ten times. CDR3 coding DNA: TGTGCCACCAGCAGGACATTTGGGCATAGCAATCAGCCCCAGCATTTT. Its protein product is CATSRTFGHSNQPQHF. The chain combines TRBV15 with TRBJ1-5; unclear D gene. V was clipped by 3 bases and J by 0 bases, with 12 bases between them. The CDR3 runs 16 residues. Germline V gene lookup returns CDR1 LNHNV and CDR2 YYDKDF (reference sequence). The variable domain in full, completed from reference TRBV15 and TRBJ1-5, reads DAMVIQNPRYQVTQFGKPVTLSCSQTLNHNVMYWYQQKSSQAPKLLFHYYDKDFNNEADTPDNFQSRRPNTSFCFLDIRSPGLGDTAMYLCATSRTFGHSNQPQHFGDGTRLSIL.

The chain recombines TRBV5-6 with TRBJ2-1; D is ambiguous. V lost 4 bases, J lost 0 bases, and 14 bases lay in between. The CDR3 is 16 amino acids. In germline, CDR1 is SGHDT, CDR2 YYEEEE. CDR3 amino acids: CASSGPDLGSYNEQFF. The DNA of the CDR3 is TGTGCCAGCAGCGGCCCTGACCTAGGCTCCTACAATGAGCAGTTCTTC.

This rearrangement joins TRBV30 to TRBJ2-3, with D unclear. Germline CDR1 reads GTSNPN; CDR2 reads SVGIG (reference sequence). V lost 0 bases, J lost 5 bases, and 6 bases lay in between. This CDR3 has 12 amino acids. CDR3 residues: CAWSVRRDTQYF. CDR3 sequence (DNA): TGTGCCTGGAGTGTACGGAGAGATACGCAGTATTTT.

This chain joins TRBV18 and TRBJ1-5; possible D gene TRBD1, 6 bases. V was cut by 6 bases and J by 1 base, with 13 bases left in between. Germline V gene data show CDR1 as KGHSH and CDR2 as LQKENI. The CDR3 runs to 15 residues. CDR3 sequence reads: CASSRGARSNQPQHF. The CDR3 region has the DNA TGTGCCAGCTCCCGGGGGGCTCGGAGCAATCAGCCCCAGCATTTT.

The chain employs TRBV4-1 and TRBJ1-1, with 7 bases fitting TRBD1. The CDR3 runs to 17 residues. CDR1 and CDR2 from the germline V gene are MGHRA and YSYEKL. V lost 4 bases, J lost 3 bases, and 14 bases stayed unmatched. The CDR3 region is CASSPEPSQGGDTEAFF. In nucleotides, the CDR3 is TGCGCCAGCAGCCCCGAACCCAGCCAGGGGGGCGACACTGAAGCTTTCTTT.

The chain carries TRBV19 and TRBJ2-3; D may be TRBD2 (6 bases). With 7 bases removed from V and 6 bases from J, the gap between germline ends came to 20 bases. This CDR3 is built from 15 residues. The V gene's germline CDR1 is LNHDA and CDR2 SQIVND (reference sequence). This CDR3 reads CASIGLDTAGDTQYF. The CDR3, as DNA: TGTGCCAGTATCGGCTTGGATACAGCGGGTGATACGCAGTATTTT.

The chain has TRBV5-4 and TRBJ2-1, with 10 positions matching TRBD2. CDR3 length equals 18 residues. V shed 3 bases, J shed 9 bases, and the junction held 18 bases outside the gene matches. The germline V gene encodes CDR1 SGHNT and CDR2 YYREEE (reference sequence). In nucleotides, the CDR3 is TGTGCCAGCAGCTCCTTACTAGCGGGAACTATCCTCCTGGGTGAGCAGTTCTTC. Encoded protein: CASSSLLAGTILLGEQFF.

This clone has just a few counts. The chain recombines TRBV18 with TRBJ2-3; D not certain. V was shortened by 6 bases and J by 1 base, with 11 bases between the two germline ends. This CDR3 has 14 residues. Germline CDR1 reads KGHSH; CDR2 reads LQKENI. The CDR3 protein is CASSPEIRTDTQYF. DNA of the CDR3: TGTGCCAGCTCGCCGGAAATTCGCACAGATACGCAGTATTTT.

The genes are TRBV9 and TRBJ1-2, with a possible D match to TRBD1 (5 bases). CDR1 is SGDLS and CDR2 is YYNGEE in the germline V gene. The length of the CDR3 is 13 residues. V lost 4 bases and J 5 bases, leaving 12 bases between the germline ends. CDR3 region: CASSLRQSYGYTF. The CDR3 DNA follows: TGTGCCAGCAGCCTCCGACAGTCATATGGCTACACCTTC.

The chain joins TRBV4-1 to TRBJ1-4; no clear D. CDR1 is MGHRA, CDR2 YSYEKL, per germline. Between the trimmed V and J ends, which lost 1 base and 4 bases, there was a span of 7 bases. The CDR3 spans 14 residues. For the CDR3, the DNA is TGCGCCAGCAGCCAAGGTCAAGTTAATGAAAAACTGTTTTTT. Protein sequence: CASSQGQVNEKLFF.

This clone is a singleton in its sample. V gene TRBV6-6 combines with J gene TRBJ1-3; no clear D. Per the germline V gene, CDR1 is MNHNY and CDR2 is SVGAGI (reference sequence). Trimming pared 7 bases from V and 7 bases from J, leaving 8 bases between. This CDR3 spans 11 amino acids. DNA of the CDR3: TGTGCCAGCACCGCGGGCAACACCATATATTTT. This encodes CASTAGNTIYF.

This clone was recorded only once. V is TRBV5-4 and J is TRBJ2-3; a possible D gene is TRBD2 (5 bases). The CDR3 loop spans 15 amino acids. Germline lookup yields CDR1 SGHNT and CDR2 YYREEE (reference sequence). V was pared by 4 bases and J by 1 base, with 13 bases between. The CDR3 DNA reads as TGTGCCAGCAGCGGAAAAGGGCGGGGCACAGATACGCAGTATTTT. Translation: CASSGKGRGTDTQYF.

As DNA, the CDR3 is TGTGCCACGCCGAAGGGGGAAGGGGGCCAGTACTTC. Amino acids: CATPKGEGGQYF. This chain links TRBV19 with TRBJ2-5, with TRBD1 as a possible D gene (6 bases). This CDR3 comprises 12 residues. Per the germline V gene, CDR1 is LNHDA and CDR2 is SQIVND (reference sequence). The ends were cut back, 10 bases at V and 10 bases at J, with 19 bases in the middle.

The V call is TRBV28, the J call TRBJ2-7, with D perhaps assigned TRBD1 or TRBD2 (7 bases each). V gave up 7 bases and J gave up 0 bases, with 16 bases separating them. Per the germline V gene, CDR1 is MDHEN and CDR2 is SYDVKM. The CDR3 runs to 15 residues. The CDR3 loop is CASTQGGALSYEQYF. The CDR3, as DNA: TGTGCCAGCACCCAGGGGGGGGCTCTCTCCTACGAGCAGTACTTC. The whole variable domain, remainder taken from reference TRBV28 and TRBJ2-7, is DVKVTQSSRYLVKRTGEKVFLECVQDMDHENMFWYRQDPGLGLRLIYFSYDVKMKEKGDIPEGYSVSREKKERFSLILESASTNQTSMYLCASTQGGALSYEQYFGPGTRLTVT.

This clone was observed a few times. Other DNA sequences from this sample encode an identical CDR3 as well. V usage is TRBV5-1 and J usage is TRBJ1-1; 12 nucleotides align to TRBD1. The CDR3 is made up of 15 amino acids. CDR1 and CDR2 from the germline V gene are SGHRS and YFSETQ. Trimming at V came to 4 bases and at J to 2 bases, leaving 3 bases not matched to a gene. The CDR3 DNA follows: TGCGCCAGCAGCCCGGGACAGGGGGCAAACACTGAAGCTTTCTTT. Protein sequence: CASSPGQGANTEAFF.

Written as DNA, the CDR3 is TGTGCCAGCAGACCTCTCTTGACTAGCGGGACCACAGATACGCAGTATTTT. The encoded protein is CASRPLLTSGTTDTQYF. The chain recombines TRBV5-8 with TRBJ2-3, with TRBD2 matching over 11 bases. This CDR3 is built from 17 residues. The junction had 10 bases not matched to a gene; V was cut back by 5 bases and J by 2 bases. Looked up from germline, CDR1 is SGHTS and CDR2 is YDEGEE.

The chain's CDR3 is CASSEEQETQYF. The CDR3 DNA is TGTGCCAGCAGCGAAGAACAAGAGACCCAGTACTTC. The chain employs TRBV5-4 and TRBJ2-5; no clear D gene. Germline lookup yields CDR1 SGHNT and CDR2 YYREEE (reference sequence). The length of the CDR3 is 12 residues. The V and J ends lost 4 bases and 2 bases respectively, with 6 bases between them.

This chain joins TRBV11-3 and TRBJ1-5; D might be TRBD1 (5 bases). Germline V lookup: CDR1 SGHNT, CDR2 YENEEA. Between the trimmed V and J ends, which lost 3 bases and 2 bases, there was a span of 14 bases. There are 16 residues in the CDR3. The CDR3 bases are TGTGCCAGCAGCTTCGTGGGGGGAGGGGGCAATCAGCCCCAGCATTTT. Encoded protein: CASSFVGGGGNQPQHF.

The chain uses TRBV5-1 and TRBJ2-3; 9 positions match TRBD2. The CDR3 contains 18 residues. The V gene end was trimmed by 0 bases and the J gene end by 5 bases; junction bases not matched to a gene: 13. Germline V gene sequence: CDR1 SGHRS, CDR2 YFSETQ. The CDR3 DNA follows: TGCGCCAGCAGCTTGGTGGCGGGAGGGCCCCGATCTGAAGATACGCAGTATTTT. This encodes CASSLVAGGPRSEDTQYF.

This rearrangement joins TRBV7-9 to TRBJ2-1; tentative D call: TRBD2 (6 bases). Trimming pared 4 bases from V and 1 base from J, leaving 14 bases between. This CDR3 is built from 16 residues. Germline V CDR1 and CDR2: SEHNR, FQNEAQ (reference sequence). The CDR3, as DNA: TGTGCCAGCAGCTATACGGGACTCCCATCCTACAATGAGCAGTTCTTC. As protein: CASSYTGLPSYNEQFF.

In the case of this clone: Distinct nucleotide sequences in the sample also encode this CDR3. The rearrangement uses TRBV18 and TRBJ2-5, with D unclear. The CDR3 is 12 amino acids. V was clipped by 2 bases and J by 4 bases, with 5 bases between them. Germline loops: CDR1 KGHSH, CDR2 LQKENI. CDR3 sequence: CASSPNRETQYF. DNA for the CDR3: TGTGCCAGCTCACCAAACAGAGAGACCCAGTACTTC.

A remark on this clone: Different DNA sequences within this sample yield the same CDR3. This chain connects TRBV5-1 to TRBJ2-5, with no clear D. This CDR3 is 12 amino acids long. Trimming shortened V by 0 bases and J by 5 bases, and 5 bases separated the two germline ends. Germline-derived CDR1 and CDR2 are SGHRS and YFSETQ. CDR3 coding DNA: TGCGCCAGCAGCTTGGCTCGTGAGACCCAGTACTTC. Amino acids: CASSLARETQYF.

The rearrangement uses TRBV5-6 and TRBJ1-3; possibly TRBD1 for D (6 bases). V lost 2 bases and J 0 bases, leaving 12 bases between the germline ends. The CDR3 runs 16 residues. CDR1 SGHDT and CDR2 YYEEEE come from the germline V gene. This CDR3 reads CASSFRDTGSGNTIYF. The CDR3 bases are TGTGCCAGCAGCTTCCGGGACACCGGCTCTGGAAACACCATATATTTT. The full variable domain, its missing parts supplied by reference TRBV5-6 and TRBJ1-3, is DAGVTQSPTHLIKTRGQQVTLRCSPKSGHDTVSWYQQALGQGPQFIFQYYEEEERQRGNFPDRFSGHQFPNYSSELNVNALLLGDSALYLCASSFRDTGSGNTIYFGEGSWLTVV.

CDR3 DNA sequence: TGCGCCAGCAGCCAAGGTGACCGTTTCGACGGGGGAAAGGAAAAACTGTTTTTT. Translating gives CASSQGDRFDGGKEKLFF. The chain recombines TRBV4-3 with TRBJ1-4; TRBD1 is a possible D gene (5 bases). V shed 1 base and J shed 8 bases, with 23 bases lying between them. The CDR3 extends over 18 amino acids. CDR1 LGHNA and CDR2 YSLEER come from the germline V gene.

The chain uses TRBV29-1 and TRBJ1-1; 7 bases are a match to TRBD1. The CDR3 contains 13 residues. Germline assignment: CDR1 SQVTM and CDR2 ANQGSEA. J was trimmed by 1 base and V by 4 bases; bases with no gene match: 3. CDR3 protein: CSVGGQQNTEAFF. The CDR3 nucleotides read TGCAGCGTTGGGGGACAGCAGAACACTGAAGCTTTCTTT.

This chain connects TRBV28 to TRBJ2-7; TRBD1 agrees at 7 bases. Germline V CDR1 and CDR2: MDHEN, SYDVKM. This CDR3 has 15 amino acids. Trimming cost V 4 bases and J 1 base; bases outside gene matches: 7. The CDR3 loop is CASSSRDRPSYEQYF. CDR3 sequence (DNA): TGTGCCAGCAGTTCTCGGGACAGACCTTCCTACGAGCAGTACTTC.

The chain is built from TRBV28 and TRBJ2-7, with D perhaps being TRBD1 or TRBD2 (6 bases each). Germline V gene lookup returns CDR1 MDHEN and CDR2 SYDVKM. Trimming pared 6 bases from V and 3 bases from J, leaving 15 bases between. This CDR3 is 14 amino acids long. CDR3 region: CASRWVGGSYEQYF. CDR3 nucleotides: TGTGCCAGCAGGTGGGTCGGGGGCAGCTACGAGCAGTACTTC.

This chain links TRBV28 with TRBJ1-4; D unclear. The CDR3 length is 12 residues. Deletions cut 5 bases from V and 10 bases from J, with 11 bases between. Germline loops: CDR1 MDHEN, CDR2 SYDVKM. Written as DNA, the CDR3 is TGTGCCAGCAGTGGGCAGAGTAGAAAACTGTTTTTT. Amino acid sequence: CASSGQSRKLFF. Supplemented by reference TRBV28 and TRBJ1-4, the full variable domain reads DVKVTQSSRYLVKRTGEKVFLECVQDMDHENMFWYRQDPGLGLRLIYFSYDVKMKEKGDIPEGYSVSREKKERFSLILESASTNQTSMYLCASSGQSRKLFFGSGTQLSVL.

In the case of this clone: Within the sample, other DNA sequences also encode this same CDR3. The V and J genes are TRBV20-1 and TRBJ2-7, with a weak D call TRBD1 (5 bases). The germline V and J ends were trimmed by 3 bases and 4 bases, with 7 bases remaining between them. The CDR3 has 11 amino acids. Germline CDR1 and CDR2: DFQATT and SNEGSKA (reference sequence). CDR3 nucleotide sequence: TGCAGTGCTAGGACAGCTTACGAGCAGTACTTC. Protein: CSARTAYEQYF.

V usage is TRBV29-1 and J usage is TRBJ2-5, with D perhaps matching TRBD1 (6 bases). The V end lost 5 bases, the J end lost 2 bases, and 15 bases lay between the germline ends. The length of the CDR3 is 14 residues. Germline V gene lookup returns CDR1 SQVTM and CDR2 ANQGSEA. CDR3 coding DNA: TGCAGCGTTCAAGGACAGCTGTTACAAGAGACCCAGTACTTC. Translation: CSVQGQLLQETQYF. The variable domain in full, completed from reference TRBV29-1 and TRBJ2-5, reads SAVISQKPSRDICQRGTSLTIQCQVDSQVTMMFWYRQQPGQSLTLIATANQGSEATYESGFVIDKFPISRPNLTFSTLTVSNMSPEDSSIYLCSVQGQLLQETQYFGPGTRLLVL.

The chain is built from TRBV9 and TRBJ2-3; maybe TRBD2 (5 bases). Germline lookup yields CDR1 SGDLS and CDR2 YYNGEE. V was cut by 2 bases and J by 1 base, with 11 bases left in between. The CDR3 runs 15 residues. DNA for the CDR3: TGTGCCAGCAGCGTGGCGGAGGAAGGCACAGATACGCAGTATTTT. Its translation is CASSVAEEGTDTQYF.